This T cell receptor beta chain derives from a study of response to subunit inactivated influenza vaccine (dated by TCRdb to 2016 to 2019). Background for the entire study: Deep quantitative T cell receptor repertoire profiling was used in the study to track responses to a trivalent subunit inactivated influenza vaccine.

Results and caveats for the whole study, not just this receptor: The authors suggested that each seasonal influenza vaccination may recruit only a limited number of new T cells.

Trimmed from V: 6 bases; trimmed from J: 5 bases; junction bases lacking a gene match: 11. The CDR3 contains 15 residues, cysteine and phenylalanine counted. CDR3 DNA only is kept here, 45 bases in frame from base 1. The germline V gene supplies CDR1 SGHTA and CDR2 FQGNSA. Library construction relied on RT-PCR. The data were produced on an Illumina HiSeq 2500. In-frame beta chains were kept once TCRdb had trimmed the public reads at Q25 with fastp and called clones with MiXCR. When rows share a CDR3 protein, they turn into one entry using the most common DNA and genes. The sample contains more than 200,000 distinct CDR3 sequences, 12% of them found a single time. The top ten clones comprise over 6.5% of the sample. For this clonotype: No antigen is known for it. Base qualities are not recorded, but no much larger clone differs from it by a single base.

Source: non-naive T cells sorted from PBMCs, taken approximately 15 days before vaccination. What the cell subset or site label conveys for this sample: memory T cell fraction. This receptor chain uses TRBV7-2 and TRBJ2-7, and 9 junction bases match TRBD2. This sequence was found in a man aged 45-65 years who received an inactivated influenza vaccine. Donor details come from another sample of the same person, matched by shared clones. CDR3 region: CASSYYSGSNNEQYF. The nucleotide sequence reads TGTGCCAGCAGTTACTATAGCGGGAGCAACAACGAGCAGTACTTC.